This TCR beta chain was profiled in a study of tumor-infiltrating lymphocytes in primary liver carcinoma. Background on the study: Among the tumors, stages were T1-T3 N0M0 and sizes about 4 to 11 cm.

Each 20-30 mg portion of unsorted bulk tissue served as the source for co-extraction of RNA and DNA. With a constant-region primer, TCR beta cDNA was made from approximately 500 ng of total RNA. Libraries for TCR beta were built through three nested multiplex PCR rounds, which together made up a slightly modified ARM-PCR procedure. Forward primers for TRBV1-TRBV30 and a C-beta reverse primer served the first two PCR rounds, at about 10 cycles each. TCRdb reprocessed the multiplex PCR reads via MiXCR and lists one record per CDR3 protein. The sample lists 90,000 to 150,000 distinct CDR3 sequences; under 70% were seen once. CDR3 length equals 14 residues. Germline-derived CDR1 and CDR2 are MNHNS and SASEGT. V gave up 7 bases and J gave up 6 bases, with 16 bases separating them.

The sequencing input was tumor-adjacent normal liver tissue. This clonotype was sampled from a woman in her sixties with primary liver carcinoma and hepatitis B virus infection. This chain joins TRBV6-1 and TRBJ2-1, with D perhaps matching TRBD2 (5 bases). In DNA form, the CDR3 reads TGTGCCAGCATCATAGTGGGAGCAGTCAATGAGCAGTTCTTC. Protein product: CASIIVGAVNEQFF.